Listed here are 30 T cell receptor beta chains from one sample, sequenced in a study of technical replicates of blood from a few donors. Using immunoSEQ multiplex PCR, the repertoire was profiled, and TCRdb retains in-frame clones only, with some absent. Counted here are about 75,000 clones, around 97% occurring once; the ten biggest clones make up around 0.18%. The material sequenced was T cells isolated from PBMCs. Receptors originate from a human donor in good health.

The chain links TRBV11-3 to TRBJ2-2, with a tentative D call TRBD2 (6 bases). V was cut by 6 bases and J by 2 bases, with 7 bases left in between. CDR3 length: 13 amino acids. CDR1 and CDR2 from the germline V gene are SGHNT and YENEEA. This CDR3 is CASRGGNTGELFF. CDR3 DNA sequence: TGTGCCAGCAGGGGGGGAAACACCGGGGAGCTGTTTTTT.

This rearrangement joins TRBV20-1 to TRBJ1-1; 8 bases fit TRBD1. The J segment lost 10 bases and the V segment lost 0 bases, leaving 1 base of the junction unmatched. The CDR3 has 11 amino acids. The germline gives CDR1 DFQATT, CDR2 SNEGSKA (reference sequence). The CDR3 DNA reads TGCAGTGCTAGAGATGGGACAGGAGCTTTCTTT. Translation gives CSARDGTGAFF.

This chain connects TRBV5-4 to TRBJ1-3; D unclear. The V gene lost 4 bases and the J gene lost 0 bases, with 5 bases spanning the gap. The CDR3 totals 13 residues. CDR1 SGHNT and CDR2 YYREEE come from the germline V gene (reference sequence). CDR3 bases: TGTGCCAGCAGCCTTTACTCTGGAAACACCATATATTTT. It encodes CASSLYSGNTIYF.

This chain joins TRBV7-6 and TRBJ1-4, with 9 positions matching TRBD1. The J segment lost 11 bases and the V segment lost 3 bases, leaving 10 bases of the junction unmatched. Germline loops: CDR1 SGHVS, CDR2 FNYEAQ. The CDR3 consists of 15 residues. CDR3 nucleotide sequence: TGTGCCAGCAGCTTTCCGGGACAGGGTCGTGAGAAACTGTTTTTT. It translates to CASSFPGQGREKLFF.

The V and J genes are TRBV7-9 and TRBJ1-1; no definite D call. V lost 4 bases to trimming and J lost 4 bases, with 22 bases between them. The CDR3 is made up of 17 amino acids. CDR1 is SEHNR, CDR2 FQNEAQ, per germline (reference sequence). The CDR3 loop is CASSSQGSGEKSTEAFF. The CDR3 region has the DNA TGTGCCAGCAGCTCCCAAGGCAGCGGGGAGAAGAGCACTGAAGCTTTCTTT.

V gene TRBV6-1 combines with J gene TRBJ2-7; TRBD1 might be the D (6 bases). Germline V gene lookup returns CDR1 MNHNS and CDR2 SASEGT. The CDR3 extends over 13 amino acids. Trimming cost V 9 bases and J 0 bases, with 12 bases left between them. CDR3: CASLGQSSYEQYF. CDR3 bases: TGTGCCAGTCTTGGACAGAGCTCCTACGAGCAGTACTTC.

The table lists this clone with a count of one. The V and J genes are TRBV14 and TRBJ2-1; TRBD2 agrees at 9 bases. Germline CDR1 is SGHDN and CDR2 is FVKESK. The V segment lost 0 bases and the J segment 9 bases; nucleotides outside the gene matches: 6. This CDR3 spans 15 amino acids. CDR3 bases: TGTGCCAGCAGCCAAGATGGCGGGGGGGCGGGTGAGCAGTTCTTC. Encoded protein: CASSQDGGGAGEQFF.

CDR3 residues: CASSQDRGTSAYEQYF. DNA for the CDR3: TGTGCCAGCAGCCAAGATAGGGGGACGTCCGCCTACGAGCAGTACTTC. The chain links TRBV4-2 to TRBJ2-7; a weak D match, TRBD1 (6 bases). V was shortened by 0 bases and J by 2 bases, with 14 bases between the two germline ends. Germline lookup yields CDR1 LGHNA and CDR2 YNFKEQ. The CDR3 covers 16 residues.

The chain is built from TRBV5-4 and TRBJ1-3; D is uncertain. The CDR3 is made up of 15 amino acids. Germline V gene lookup returns CDR1 SGHNT and CDR2 YYREEE (reference sequence). V dropped 9 bases and J dropped 0 bases, with 16 bases sitting between them. CDR3 DNA sequence: TGTGCCACCCGGGAGGGCCCAATCTCTGGAAACACCATATATTTT. As protein: CATREGPISGNTIYF.

V and J are TRBV2 and TRBJ2-7; D is perhaps TRBD1 (5 bases). Germline lookup yields CDR1 SNHLY and CDR2 FYNNEI. V was pared by 8 bases and J by 6 bases, with 11 bases between. CDR3 length: 11 amino acids. The CDR3 sequence: CASGHLLEQYF. The CDR3 DNA reads as TGTGCCAGCGGACACCTCCTCGAGCAGTACTTC.

The rearrangement uses TRBV7-9 and TRBJ2-1, with D perhaps TRBD1 (5 bases). With 1 base removed from V and 7 bases from J, the gap between germline ends came to 17 bases. This CDR3 has 16 amino acids. Per germline, CDR1 SEHNR and CDR2 FQNEAQ (reference sequence). CDR3 region: CASSLGWAGLKNEQFF. The CDR3 DNA is TGTGCCAGCAGCTTAGGCTGGGCAGGGTTAAAAAATGAGCAGTTCTTC.

This chain joins TRBV7-9 and TRBJ2-1, with unresolved D. The germline V and J ends were trimmed by 2 bases and 5 bases, with 16 bases remaining between them. Germline V gives CDR1 SEHNR, CDR2 FQNEAQ (reference sequence). The CDR3 is 16 residues long. The CDR3 spells CASSLLLSSIDNEQFF. The CDR3 nucleotides are TGTGCCAGCAGCTTATTGTTATCTTCTATTGACAATGAGCAGTTCTTC.

V usage is TRBV6-5 and J usage is TRBJ1-1, with D possibly TRBD1 on 5 matching bases. The CDR3 is made up of 13 amino acids. Looked up from germline, CDR1 is MNHEY and CDR2 is SVGAGI. The V end lost 4 bases, the J end lost 1 base, and 7 bases lay between the germline ends. The CDR3 bases are TGTGCCAGCAGTTCGGACAAGAACACTGAAGCTTTCTTT. Translation: CASSSDKNTEAFF.

The V and J genes are TRBV19 and TRBJ2-1; D remains ambiguous. The CDR3 has 13 amino acids. Germline V gene data show CDR1 as LNHDA and CDR2 as SQIVND (reference sequence). The V end lost 5 bases, the J end lost 6 bases, and 11 bases lay between the germline ends. CDR3 sequence reads: CASSPGSLNEQFF. CDR3 DNA: TGTGCCAGTAGTCCCGGTAGTCTCAATGAGCAGTTCTTC.

In this sample, this clone turned up once. J is TRBJ2-5 and V is TRBV2, with 8 bases fitting TRBD1. CDR1 is SNHLY and CDR2 is FYNNEI in the germline V gene. J was trimmed by 2 bases and V by 3 bases; bases with no gene match: 8. The CDR3 spans 16 residues. In nucleotides, the CDR3 is TGTGCCAGCAGTGATCGGTTCCAGGGGGCTCAAGAGACCCAGTACTTC. It translates to CASSDRFQGAQETQYF.

The chain employs TRBV6-6 and TRBJ2-3; no definite D call. The germline CDR1 and CDR2 sequences are MNHNY and SVGAGI (reference sequence). With 9 bases removed from V and 2 bases from J, the gap between germline ends came to 12 bases. The length of the CDR3 is 13 residues. In nucleotides, the CDR3 is TGTGCCAGTTCCCCACAGTCCACAGATACGCAGTATTTT. This translates into CASSPQSTDTQYF.

This rearrangement joins TRBV4-2 to TRBJ1-6; 8 bases fit TRBD1. The CDR3 has 14 amino acids. Trimming took 0 bases from V and 12 from J; bases not matched to a gene: 4. Germline CDR1 is LGHNA and CDR2 is YNFKEQ. CDR3 loop: CASSQEAGQGPLHF. The DNA for the CDR3 is TGTGCCAGCAGCCAAGAAGCCGGACAGGGACCCCTCCACTTT.

CDR3 protein: CASSLEQQSGNTIYF. The DNA of the CDR3 is TGTGCCAGCAGCTTGGAACAGCAATCTGGAAACACCATATATTTT. The chain combines TRBV5-8 with TRBJ1-3, with D unclear. CDR3 length: 15 residues. Trimming shortened V by 0 bases and J by 1 base, and 8 bases separated the two germline ends. Germline CDR1 and CDR2: SGHTS and YDEGEE.

For the CDR3, the DNA is TGTGCCAGCAGTTTAGGGGGAACAGGCCGTTGGGGGGGATCGGGTCTAGAGGCTTTCTTT. It yields the protein CASSLGGTGRWGGSGLEAFF. This rearrangement joins TRBV28 to TRBJ1-1; perhaps TRBD1 as D (5 bases). CDR3 length equals 20 residues. The germline V gene has CDR1 MDHEN and CDR2 SYDVKM. Trimming stripped 2 bases from V and 11 bases from J, with 36 bases between.

This chain connects TRBV7-8 to TRBJ2-7; possible D gene TRBD1, 5 bases. The V and J ends lost 7 bases and 6 bases respectively, with 19 bases between them. This CDR3 spans 14 amino acids. Germline-derived CDR1 and CDR2 are SGHVS and FQNEAQ. CDR3 sequence: CASTLDSGIREQYF. Written as DNA, the CDR3 is TGTGCCAGCACCCTAGACTCAGGGATACGCGAGCAGTACTTC.

The chain carries TRBV5-8 and TRBJ1-2, with 7 bases lining up with TRBD1. The CDR3 has 12 amino acids. V gave up 7 bases and J gave up 8 bases; unmatched junction bases: 8. Germline CDR1 reads SGHTS; CDR2 reads YDEGEE. CDR3: CASARGRGGYTF. CDR3 nucleotides: TGTGCCAGCGCGAGGGGGCGAGGGGGCTACACCTTC.

The chain combines TRBV2 with TRBJ2-5, with a possible D match to TRBD2 (5 bases). Per germline, CDR1 SNHLY and CDR2 FYNNEI. Deletions cut 2 bases from V and 5 bases from J, with 9 bases between. This CDR3 region has 13 residues. The DNA of the CDR3 is TGTGCCAGCAGTGAAAGTGGCGGGGAGACCCAGTACTTC. Protein sequence: CASSESGGETQYF.

Notes on this clone: Sequence at one end of the junction differs from germline and may be a read error. This chain joins TRBV7-9 and TRBJ2-7; TRBD1 matches 7 bases. From germline, CDR1 is SEHNR and CDR2 FQNEAQ (reference sequence). The CDR3 totals 13 residues. The CDR3 reads CASSLGGTVSFLF. DNA for the CDR3: TGTGCCAGCAGCTTAGGGGGGACAGTCTCCTTCCTCTTC.

The chain employs TRBV9 and TRBJ2-3; D possibly corresponds to TRBD2 (6 bases). The V gene lost 3 bases and the J gene lost 0 bases, with 11 bases spanning the gap. The CDR3 length is 15 residues. Per germline, CDR1 SGDLS and CDR2 YYNGEE. The CDR3 DNA is TGTGCCAGCAGCGAGGCGGGGACTAGCACAGATACGCAGTATTTT. This codes for CASSEAGTSTDTQYF.

The DNA for the CDR3 is TGTGCCAGCACCCCTGGGGGGACGAACACTGAAGCTTTCTTT. Its translation: CASTPGGTNTEAFF. The gene calls are TRBV5-8 and TRBJ1-1; the D gene is possibly TRBD1 (5 bases). This CDR3 region has 14 residues. CDR1 SGHTS and CDR2 YDEGEE come from the germline V gene. The V end lost 6 bases, the J end lost 1 base, and 13 bases lay between the germline ends.

This clone came up once. J is TRBJ2-5 and V is TRBV4-1; D possibly corresponds to TRBD2 (5 bases). The CDR3 covers 13 residues. The V end lost 4 bases, the J end lost 5 bases, and 11 bases lay between the germline ends. Germline CDR1 reads MGHRA; CDR2 reads YSYEKL. The CDR3, as DNA: TGCGCCAGCAGCCTGAGGGCCTGGGAGACCCAGTACTTC. Its protein is CASSLRAWETQYF.

The chain couples TRBV18 to TRBJ1-1, with 9 bases lining up with TRBD1. The CDR3 has 15 residues. Germline lookup yields CDR1 KGHSH and CDR2 LQKENI. V lost 5 bases to trimming and J lost 1 base; unmatched junction nucleotides: 5. The CDR3 DNA reads as TGTGCCAGCTCATCACAGGGGGCAGAGAACACTGAAGCTTTCTTT. This sequence encodes CASSSQGAENTEAFF.

This clone was seen once. The J gene is TRBJ2-1, the V gene TRBV6-5; D perhaps matches TRBD2 (7 bases). In germline, CDR1 is MNHEY, CDR2 SVGAGI. The CDR3 loop spans 15 amino acids. Trimming cost V 0 bases and J 7 bases, with 13 bases left between them. The chain's CDR3 is CASSYSGGGENEQFF. CDR3 DNA sequence: TGTGCCAGCAGTTACTCGGGGGGGGGCGAGAATGAGCAGTTCTTC.

The chain has TRBV27 and TRBJ2-7; tentative D call: TRBD2 (6 bases). The CDR3 covers 14 residues. Germline V CDR1 and CDR2: MNHEY, SMNVEV (reference sequence). Trimming removed 8 bases at V and 3 bases at J, with 17 bases between. The CDR3 nucleotides read TGTGCCAGCTCCGACGGGGTCGGGGGCTACGAGCAGTACTTC. This translates into CASSDGVGGYEQYF.

The table lists this clone with a count of one. The V call is TRBV7-3, the J call TRBJ1-1, with TRBD1 matching 8 bases. The V gene's germline CDR1 is SGHTA and CDR2 FQGTGA. CDR3 length: 14 residues. The V gene end was trimmed by 5 bases and the J gene end by 8 bases; junction bases not matched to a gene: 10. The CDR3 sequence is CASSQLPGGSEAFF. CDR3 in DNA: TGTGCCAGCAGCCAACTCCCAGGGGGCTCAGAAGCTTTCTTT.